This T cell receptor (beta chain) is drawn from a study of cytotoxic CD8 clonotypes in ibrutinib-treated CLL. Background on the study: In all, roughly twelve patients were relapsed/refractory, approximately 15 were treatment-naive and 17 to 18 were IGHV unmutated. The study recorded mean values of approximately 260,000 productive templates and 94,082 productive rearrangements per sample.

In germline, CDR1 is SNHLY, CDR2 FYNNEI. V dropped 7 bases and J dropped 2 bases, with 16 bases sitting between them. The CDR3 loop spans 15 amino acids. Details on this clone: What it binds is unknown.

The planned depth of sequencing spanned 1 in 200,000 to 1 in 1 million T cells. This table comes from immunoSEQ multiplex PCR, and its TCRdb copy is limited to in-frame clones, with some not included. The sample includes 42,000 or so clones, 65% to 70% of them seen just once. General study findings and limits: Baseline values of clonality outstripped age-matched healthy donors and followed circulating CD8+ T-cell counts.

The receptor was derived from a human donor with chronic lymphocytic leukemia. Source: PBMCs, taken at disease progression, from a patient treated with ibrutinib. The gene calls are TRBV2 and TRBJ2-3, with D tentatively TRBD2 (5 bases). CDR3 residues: CASTLAGLFTDTQYF. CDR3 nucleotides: TGTGCCAGCACTCTAGCCGGGCTATTCACAGATACGCAGTATTTT.